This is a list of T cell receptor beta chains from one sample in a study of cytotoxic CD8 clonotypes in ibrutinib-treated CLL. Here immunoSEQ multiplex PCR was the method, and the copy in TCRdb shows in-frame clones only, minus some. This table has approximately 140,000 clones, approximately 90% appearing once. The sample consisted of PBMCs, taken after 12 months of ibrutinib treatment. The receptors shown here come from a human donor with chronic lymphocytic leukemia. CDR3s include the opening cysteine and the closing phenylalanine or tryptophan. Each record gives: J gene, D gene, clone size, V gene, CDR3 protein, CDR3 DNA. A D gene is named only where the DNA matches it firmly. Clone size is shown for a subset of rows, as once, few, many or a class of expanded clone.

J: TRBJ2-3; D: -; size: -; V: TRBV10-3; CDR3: CAISDGGSTDTQYF; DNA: TGTGCCATCAGTGATGGAGGAAGCACAGATACGCAGTATTTT
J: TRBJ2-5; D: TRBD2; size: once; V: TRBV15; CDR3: CATSRDMVRRREVGETQYF; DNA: TGTGCCACCAGCAGAGATATGGTCAGGCGGCGGGAGGTAGGGGAGACCCAGTACTTC
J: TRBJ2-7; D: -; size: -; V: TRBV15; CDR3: CATSRDASYEQYF; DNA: TGTGCCACCAGCAGAGATGCTAGCTACGAGCAGTACTTC
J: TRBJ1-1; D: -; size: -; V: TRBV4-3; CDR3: CASSQAQEHEAFF; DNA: TGCGCCAGCAGCCAAGCACAGGAACATGAAGCTTTCTTT
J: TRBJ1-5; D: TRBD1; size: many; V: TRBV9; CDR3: CASSKQGGDQPQHF; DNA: TGTGCCAGCAGCAAACAGGGGGGCGATCAGCCCCAGCATTTT
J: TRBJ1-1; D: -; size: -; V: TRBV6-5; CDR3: CASSPLAAIGTEAFF; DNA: TGTGCCAGCAGTCCTCTAGCAGCGATTGGTACTGAAGCTTTCTTT
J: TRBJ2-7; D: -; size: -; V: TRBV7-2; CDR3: CASGHSGSYEQYF; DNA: TGTGCCAGCGGTCATTCTGGAAGCTACGAGCAGTACTTC
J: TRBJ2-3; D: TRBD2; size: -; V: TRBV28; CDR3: CASSLPPSASGPSRDTQYF; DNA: TGTGCCAGCAGTTTACCCCCCTCGGCTAGCGGGCCCTCGAGAGATACGCAGTATTTT
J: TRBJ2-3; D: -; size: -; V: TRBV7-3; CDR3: CASSRSGDTQYF; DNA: TGTGCCAGCAGCCGGAGTGGAGATACGCAGTATTTT
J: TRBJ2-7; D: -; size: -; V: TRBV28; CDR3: CASSLSREQYF; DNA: TGTGCCAGCAGTTTATCCCGGGAGCAGTACTTC
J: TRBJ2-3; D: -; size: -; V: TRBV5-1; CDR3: CASSIDRPSTDTQYF; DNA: TGCGCCAGCAGCATTGACAGGCCGAGCACAGATACGCAGTATTTT
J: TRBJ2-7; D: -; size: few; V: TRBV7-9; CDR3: CASSARDNYEQYF; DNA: TGTGCCAGCAGCGCCCGGGACAACTACGAGCAGTACTTC
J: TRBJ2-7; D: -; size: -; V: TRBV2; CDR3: CARGRGGEQYF; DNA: TGTGCCCGAGGAAGGGGAGGTGAGCAGTACTTC
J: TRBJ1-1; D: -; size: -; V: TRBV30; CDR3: CAWTGVTEAFF; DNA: TGTGCCTGGACAGGGGTGACTGAAGCTTTCTTT
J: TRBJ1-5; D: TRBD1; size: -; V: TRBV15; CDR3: CATTGQGSKPQHF; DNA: TGTGCCACCACGGGACAGGGGAGTAAGCCCCAGCATTTT
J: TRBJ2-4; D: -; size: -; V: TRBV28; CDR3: CASSPVEKGKNIQYF; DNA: TGTGCCAGCTCTCCGGTGGAAAAGGGCAAAAACATTCAGTACTTC
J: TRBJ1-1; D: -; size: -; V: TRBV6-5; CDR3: CASSRAQGRGTEAFF; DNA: TGTGCCAGCAGTCGTGCTCAGGGAAGGGGCACTGAAGCTTTCTTT
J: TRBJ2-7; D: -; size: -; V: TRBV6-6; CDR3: CASTLEWGYEQYF; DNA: TGTGCCAGCACCCTCGAGTGGGGCTACGAGCAGTACTTC
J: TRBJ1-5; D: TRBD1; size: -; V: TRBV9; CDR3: CASSPGTGENQPQHF; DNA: TGTGCCAGCAGCCCCGGGACAGGGGAGAATCAGCCCCAGCATTTT
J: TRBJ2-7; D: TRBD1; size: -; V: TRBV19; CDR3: CASSRQGRGYEQYF; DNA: TGTGCCAGTAGTAGACAGGGGAGAGGCTACGAGCAGTACTTC
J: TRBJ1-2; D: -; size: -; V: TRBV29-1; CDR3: CSVGGRGGSGYTF; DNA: TGCAGCGTTGGCGGCCGGGGGGGAAGTGGCTACACCTTC
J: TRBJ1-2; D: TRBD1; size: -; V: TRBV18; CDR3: CASSPPGQGQGHGYTF; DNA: TGTGCCAGCTCACCACCTGGGCAGGGACAGGGTCATGGCTACACCTTC
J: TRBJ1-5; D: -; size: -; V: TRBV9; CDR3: CASSVSSHSNQPQHF; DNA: TGTGCCAGCAGCGTATCCTCTCATAGCAATCAGCCCCAGCATTTT
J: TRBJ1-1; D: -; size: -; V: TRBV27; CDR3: CASSADRTNTEAFF; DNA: TGTGCCAGCAGTGCAGACAGGACGAACACTGAAGCTTTCTTT
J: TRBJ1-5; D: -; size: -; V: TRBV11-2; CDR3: CASSLSTGNQPQHF; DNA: TGTGCCAGCAGCTTATCTACAGGCAATCAGCCCCAGCATTTT
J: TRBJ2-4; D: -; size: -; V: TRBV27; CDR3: CASSLRLLGIQYF; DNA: TGTGCCAGCAGTTTGAGGCTTCTCGGCATTCAGTACTTC
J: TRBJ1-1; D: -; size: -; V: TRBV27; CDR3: CASGAAVNTEAFF; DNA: TGTGCCAGTGGGGCAGCAGTGAACACTGAAGCTTTCTTT
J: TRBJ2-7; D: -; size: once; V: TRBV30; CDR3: CAWTPNRVYEQYF; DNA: TGTGCCTGGACCCCGAACAGGGTATACGAGCAGTACTTC
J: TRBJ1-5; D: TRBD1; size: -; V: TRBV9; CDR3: CASSGGTGKQPQHF; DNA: TGTGCCAGCAGCGGGGGGACAGGGAAACAGCCCCAGCATTTT
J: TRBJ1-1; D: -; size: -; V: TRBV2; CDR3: CASTELGTAGEAFF; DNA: TGTGCCAGCACTGAATTAGGGACGGCAGGTGAAGCTTTCTTT
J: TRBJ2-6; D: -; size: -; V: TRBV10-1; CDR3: CASSESGGSGANVLTF; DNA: TGCGCCAGCAGTGAGTCAGGAGGCTCCGGGGCCAACGTCCTGACTTTC
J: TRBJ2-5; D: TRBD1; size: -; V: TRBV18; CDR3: CASSQGTGQETQYF; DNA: TGTGCCAGCTCACAAGGGACAGGGCAAGAGACCCAGTACTTC
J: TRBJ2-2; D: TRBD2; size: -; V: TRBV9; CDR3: CASGTPLAAGELFF; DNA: TGTGCCAGCGGGACCCCGCTAGCGGCCGGGGAGCTGTTTTTT
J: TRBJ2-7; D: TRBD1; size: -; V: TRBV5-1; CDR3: CASGREQGSSYEQYF; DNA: TGCGCCAGCGGAAGGGAACAGGGGAGCTCCTACGAGCAGTACTTC
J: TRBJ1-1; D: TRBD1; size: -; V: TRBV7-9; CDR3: CANADRGFAEAFF; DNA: TGTGCCAACGCGGACAGGGGTTTTGCTGAAGCTTTCTTT
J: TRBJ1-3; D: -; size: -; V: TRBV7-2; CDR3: CASSLGLADTIYF; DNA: TGTGCCAGCAGCTTAGGACTGGCGGACACCATATATTTT
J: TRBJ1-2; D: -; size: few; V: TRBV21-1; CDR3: CASSMNRGGYTF; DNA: TGTGCCAGCAGCATGAACAGGGGAGGCTACACCTTC
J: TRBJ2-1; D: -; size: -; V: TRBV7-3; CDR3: CASSLTAAISYNEQFF; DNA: TGTGCCAGCAGCTTAACCGCAGCAATCTCCTACAATGAGCAGTTCTTC
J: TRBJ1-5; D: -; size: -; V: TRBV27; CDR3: CASSFPQEGQPQHF; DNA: TGTGCCAGCAGTTTCCCTCAGGAAGGGCAGCCCCAGCATTTT
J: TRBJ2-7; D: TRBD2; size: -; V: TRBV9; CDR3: CASSAGGLAGDGQYF; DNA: TGTGCCAGCAGCGCTGGGGGACTAGCGGGAGACGGGCAGTACTTC
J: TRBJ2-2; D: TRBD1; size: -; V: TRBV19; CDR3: CASSPPGQGWSTGELFF; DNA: TGTGCCAGTAGTCCCCCGGGACAGGGGTGGAGCACCGGGGAGCTGTTTTTT
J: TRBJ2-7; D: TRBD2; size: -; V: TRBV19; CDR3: CASSPYGRDGDEQYF; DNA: TGTGCCAGTAGTCCGTACGGGAGGGATGGGGACGAGCAGTACTTC
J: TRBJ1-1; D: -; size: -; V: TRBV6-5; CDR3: CASSYQDGGTEAFF; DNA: TGTGCCAGCAGTTACCAAGACGGTGGGACTGAAGCTTTCTTT
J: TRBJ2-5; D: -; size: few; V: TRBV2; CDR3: CASRVGAQYF; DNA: TGTGCCAGCAGGGTTGGGGCCCAGTACTTC
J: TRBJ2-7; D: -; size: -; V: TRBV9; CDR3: CASSEPSGNEQYF; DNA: TGTGCCAGCAGCGAGCCCTCTGGGAACGAGCAGTACTTC
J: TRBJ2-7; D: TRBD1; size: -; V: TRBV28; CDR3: CATLGQVAYEQYF; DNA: TGTGCCACCTTAGGACAGGTTGCCTACGAGCAGTACTTC
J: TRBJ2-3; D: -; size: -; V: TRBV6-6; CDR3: CASRSGSTDTQYF; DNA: TGTGCCAGCAGGAGCGGGAGCACAGATACGCAGTATTTT
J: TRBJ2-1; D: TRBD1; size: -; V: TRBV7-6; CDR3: CASSPGTAHNEQFF; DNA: TGTGCCAGCAGCCCCGGGACAGCACACAATGAGCAGTTCTTC
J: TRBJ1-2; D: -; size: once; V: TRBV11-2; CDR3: CASSYDTNYDYTF; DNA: TGTGCCAGCAGCTACGACACCAACTATGACTACACCTTC
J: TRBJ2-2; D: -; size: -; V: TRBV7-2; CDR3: CASSLKWWEKNTGELFF; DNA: TGTGCCAGCAGCTTAAAATGGTGGGAAAAAAACACCGGGGAGCTGTTTTTT